The 17 T cell receptor beta chains reported below all come from one sample, sequenced in a study of shared clonotypes between healthy human individuals. The method was immunoSEQ multiplex PCR; TCRdb's version includes in-frame clones alone and lacks a portion of them. The data show about 2 million clones, approximately 94% seen once. Positive CCR7 selection of CD45RO-negative cells yielded the naive CD8 cells, and terminally differentiated effector memory CD45RA+ cells were excluded. Sequenced material: naive CD8+ T cells sorted from blood. All receptors derive from a man younger than 35 in good health.

The CDR3: CASTAPGAAYNEQFF. CDR3 nucleotide sequence: TGTGCCAGCACGGCCCCCGGGGCGGCCTACAATGAGCAGTTCTTC. The chain combines TRBV2 with TRBJ2-1; perhaps D is TRBD1 or TRBD2 (5 bases each). The ends were cut back, 7 bases at V and 2 bases at J, with 15 bases in the middle. Germline CDR1 and CDR2: SNHLY and FYNNEI. The CDR3 runs 15 residues.

J is TRBJ2-1 and V is TRBV4-1; no clear D. The CDR3 totals 13 residues. V lost 5 bases, J lost 9 bases, and 14 bases lay in between. Germline CDR1 reads MGHRA; CDR2 reads YSYEKL. DNA of the CDR3: TGCGCCAGCAGCACCCCCCCGAGCTCTGAGCAGTTCTTC. The encoded protein is CASSTPPSSEQFF.

The V and J genes are TRBV2 and TRBJ2-1; D call uncertain. Trimming shortened V by 3 bases and J by 0 bases, and 6 bases separated the two germline ends. The CDR3 length is 14 residues. The germline V gene encodes CDR1 SNHLY and CDR2 FYNNEI. CDR3 loop: CASSDQGSYNEQFF. CDR3 nucleotide sequence: TGTGCCAGCAGTGACCAAGGCTCCTACAATGAGCAGTTCTTC.

The CDR3 sequence: CASSEGAPGPQEKLFF. In DNA, the CDR3 is TGTGCCAGCAGTGAAGGGGCTCCGGGACCCCAGGAAAAACTGTTTTTT. The chain carries TRBV2 and TRBJ1-4, with D perhaps TRBD1 (5 bases). There are 16 residues in the CDR3. In germline, CDR1 is SNHLY, CDR2 FYNNEI. Trimming shortened V by 1 base and J by 8 bases, and 17 bases separated the two germline ends.

The chain has TRBV7-9 and TRBJ2-5; unclear D gene. The CDR3 totals 12 residues. Trimming removed 7 bases at V and 5 bases at J, with 11 bases between. Looked up from germline, CDR1 is SEHNR and CDR2 is FQNEAQ (reference sequence). This chain's CDR3 is CASKSSWETQYF. The CDR3 nucleotides read TGTGCCAGCAAGTCAAGTTGGGAGACCCAGTACTTC.

J is TRBJ2-1 and V is TRBV13, with 12 bases matching TRBD1. The junction had 5 bases not matched to a gene; V was cut back by 0 bases and J by 5 bases. The CDR3 is made up of 17 amino acids. Germline V gene sequence: CDR1 PRHDT, CDR2 FYEKMQ (reference sequence). CDR3 protein: CASSLGPGTGGHNEQFF. DNA for the CDR3: TGTGCCAGCAGCTTAGGCCCCGGGACAGGGGGCCACAATGAGCAGTTCTTC.

The V and J genes are TRBV14 and TRBJ2-7; no definite D call. The CDR3 is 11 amino acids. Trimming removed 8 bases at V and 5 bases at J, with 10 bases between. The germline V gene has CDR1 SGHDN and CDR2 FVKESK. CDR3 loop: CASGIMNEQYF. The DNA of the CDR3 is TGTGCCAGCGGGATTATGAACGAGCAGTACTTC.

The chain carries TRBV28 and TRBJ2-7; the match to TRBD2 covers 9 bases. Germline trimming cut 4 bases from V and 5 bases from J; bases unmatched to any gene: 9. Per the germline V gene, CDR1 is MDHEN and CDR2 is SYDVKM. The CDR3 runs to 15 residues. CDR3 amino acids: CASSSSGTSFHEQYF. The CDR3 DNA is TGTGCCAGCAGTTCGTCCGGGACTAGCTTCCACGAGCAGTACTTC. The variable domain in full, completed from reference TRBV28 and TRBJ2-7, reads DVKVTQSSRYLVKRTGEKVFLECVQDMDHENMFWYRQDPGLGLRLIYFSYDVKMKEKGDIPEGYSVSREKKERFSLILESASTNQTSMYLCASSSSGTSFHEQYFGPGTRLTVT.

The chain has TRBV29-1 and TRBJ2-2, with D perhaps assigned TRBD1 or TRBD2 (5 bases each). Trimming removed 2 bases at V and 0 bases at J, with 10 bases between. This CDR3 region has 15 residues. The germline CDR1 and CDR2 sequences are SQVTM and ANQGSEA. CDR3 sequence reads: CSVEYRGANTGELFF. CDR3 bases: TGCAGCGTTGAATATCGAGGGGCGAACACCGGGGAGCTGTTTTTT.

V usage is TRBV13 and J usage is TRBJ2-1; 9 nucleotides agree with TRBD1. CDR3 size: 15 residues. With V trimmed by 2 bases and J by 4 bases, 3 bases remained unmatched. Germline V lookup: CDR1 PRHDT, CDR2 FYEKMQ (reference sequence). CDR3 sequence reads: CASSLTGTGYNEQFF. CDR3 bases: TGTGCCAGCAGCTTAACCGGGACAGGGTACAATGAGCAGTTCTTC.

The V and J genes are TRBV5-8 and TRBJ1-5; 7 nucleotides match TRBD1. The trim removed 0 bases at V and 5 bases at J, leaving 2 bases unmatched. The CDR3 sequence is 14 residues long. Looked up from germline, CDR1 is SGHTS and CDR2 is YDEGEE. The CDR3 DNA reads TGTGCCAGCAGCTTGGGACAGGGCTATCAGCCCCAGCATTTT. Its translation is CASSLGQGYQPQHF.

The J gene is TRBJ2-2, the V gene TRBV4-1; TRBD2 agrees at 7 bases. V was clipped by 5 bases and J by 5 bases; unmatched bases: 14. CDR1 is MGHRA, CDR2 YSYEKL, per germline. The CDR3 has 17 amino acids. CDR3 sequence: CASSYTEGLAATGELFF. The CDR3 nucleotides read TGCGCCAGCAGCTATACCGAGGGGCTAGCGGCTACCGGGGAGCTGTTTTTT.

Worth noting for this clone: Other nucleotide sequences in the sample specify the same CDR3. The chain uses TRBV4-1 and TRBJ1-5; D unclear. There are 14 residues in the CDR3. CDR1 and CDR2 from the germline V gene are MGHRA and YSYEKL. The germline V and J ends were trimmed by 0 bases and 5 bases, with 8 bases remaining between them. CDR3 residues: CASSQDMEDQPQHF. For the CDR3, the DNA is TGCGCCAGCAGCCAAGATATGGAGGATCAGCCCCAGCATTTT.

To note about this clone: The same CDR3 is also encoded by other DNA sequences in this sample. V is TRBV27 and J is TRBJ2-6, with a tentative D call TRBD1 (5 bases). CDR1 is MNHEY, CDR2 SMNVEV, per germline (reference sequence). V lost 2 bases and J 4 bases, leaving 9 bases between the germline ends. The CDR3 is 15 residues long. CDR3 sequence: CASSLVGPGANVLTF. The CDR3 bases are TGTGCCAGCAGTTTAGTGGGGCCAGGGGCCAACGTCCTGACTTTC.

The chain combines TRBV4-1 with TRBJ1-1; D is unclear. The CDR3 contains 14 residues. Germline V CDR1 and CDR2: MGHRA, YSYEKL. Trimming removed 2 bases from V and 0 bases from J, with 7 bases in between. The CDR3 DNA reads as TGCGCCAGCAGCCAAAAAGAAATGAACACTGAAGCTTTCTTT. Amino acid sequence: CASSQKEMNTEAFF.

The rearrangement uses TRBV13 and TRBJ2-1; 13 nucleotides line up with TRBD2. Germline CDR1 PRHDT, CDR2 FYEKMQ (reference sequence). Trimming cost V 5 bases and J 4 bases; bases outside gene matches: 11. This CDR3 contains 18 residues. The chain's CDR3 is CASSPGTSGNLPYNEQFF. CDR3 in DNA: TGTGCCAGCAGCCCGGGGACTAGCGGGAACCTACCATACAATGAGCAGTTCTTC.

The CDR3 protein is CASSLWPTYNEQFF. The DNA of the CDR3 is TGTGCCAGCAGTTTATGGCCCACTTACAATGAGCAGTTCTTC. The chain employs TRBV27 and TRBJ2-1, with D unresolved. This CDR3 spans 14 amino acids. Germline V CDR1 and CDR2: MNHEY, SMNVEV (reference sequence). V was pared by 1 base and J by 4 bases, with 8 bases between.